This passage covers 21 T cell receptor beta chains from one sample sequenced in a study of blood T cell repertoires in COVID-19. Assay used: immunoSEQ multiplex PCR; TCRdb lists only in-frame clones, some missing. The sample has under 400,000 clones, more than 70% seen once. What was sequenced was peripheral blood. Receptors originate from a woman aged 30 to 39 with COVID-19, enrolled during active disease.

V usage is TRBV11-2 and J usage is TRBJ2-7; D perhaps matches TRBD2 (6 bases). V lost 2 bases to trimming and J lost 4 bases, with 9 bases between them. Germline V lookup: CDR1 SGHAT, CDR2 FQNNGV. The CDR3 runs 13 residues. DNA for the CDR3: TGTGCCAGCAGCTTACTGGGGACTTACGAGCAGTACTTC. This gives the protein CASSLLGTYEQYF.

The CDR3 nucleotides read TGCGCCAGCAGCCTGGTGGGGATCAGCGGGAGGGCCCGGGTGGATGAGCAGTTCTTC. The encoded protein is CASSLVGISGRARVDEQFF. The chain recombines TRBV5-1 with TRBJ2-1; 10 nucleotides match TRBD2. With V trimmed by 4 bases and J by 8 bases, 21 bases remained unmatched. The CDR3 runs 19 residues. The V gene's germline CDR1 is SGHRS and CDR2 YFSETQ.

This chain uses TRBV6-5 with TRBJ1-1, with unresolved D. The CDR3 contains 15 residues. With 5 bases removed from V and 1 base from J, the gap between germline ends came to 14 bases. Germline-derived CDR1 and CDR2 are MNHEY and SVGAGI. CDR3 sequence: CASSQKRTRNTEAFF. CDR3 coding DNA: TGTGCCAGCAGTCAAAAGAGGACTCGGAACACTGAAGCTTTCTTT.

The table lists this clone with a few counts. The chain has TRBV6-1 and TRBJ1-2; no definite D call. The germline V and J ends were trimmed by 1 base and 7 bases, with 13 bases remaining between them. The CDR3 runs 14 residues. Germline V lookup: CDR1 MNHNS, CDR2 SASEGT. The chain's CDR3 is CASSEGSTQAGYTF. As DNA, the CDR3 is TGTGCCAGCAGTGAAGGGTCTACCCAGGCTGGCTACACCTTC.

The chain has TRBV30 and TRBJ2-1, with D unclear. Germline values: CDR1 GTSNPN, CDR2 SVGIG (reference sequence). V dropped 3 bases and J dropped 3 bases, with 15 bases sitting between them. The CDR3 spans 15 residues. DNA for the CDR3: TGTGCCTGGAGAGATCCCTTGGCCTTCTACAATGAGCAGTTCTTC. The encoded protein is CAWRDPLAFYNEQFF.

The V gene is TRBV19, the J gene TRBJ1-1, with D unresolved. V was shortened by 3 bases and J by 5 bases, with 10 bases between the two germline ends. Per the germline V gene, CDR1 is LNHDA and CDR2 is SQIVND (reference sequence). The CDR3 is 13 residues long. DNA for the CDR3: TGTGCCAGTAGTATGCTCGGAGGAACTGAAGCTTTCTTT. As protein: CASSMLGGTEAFF.

The J gene is TRBJ1-2, the V gene TRBV6-5, with 7 bases that match TRBD1. V was clipped by 6 bases and J by 4 bases; unmatched bases: 5. The CDR3 runs to 13 residues. Germline loops: CDR1 MNHEY, CDR2 SVGAGI. The CDR3: CASRLRTGYGYTF. Here the CDR3 DNA reads TGTGCCAGCAGACTCAGGACAGGCTATGGCTACACCTTC.

On this clone itself: This sample includes further DNA sequences coding for the same CDR3. CDR3 amino acids: CASSYSRGLGEQYF. In DNA form, the CDR3 reads TGTGCCAGCAGTTACTCTAGAGGGCTGGGCGAGCAGTACTTC. The chain joins TRBV6-5 to TRBJ2-7; D is possibly TRBD2 (5 bases). The germline CDR1 and CDR2 sequences are MNHEY and SVGAGI. The CDR3 runs 14 residues. Trimming shortened V by 0 bases and J by 6 bases, and 12 bases separated the two germline ends.

V gene TRBV11-3 combines with J gene TRBJ2-7; D might be TRBD2 (5 bases). The CDR3 loop spans 12 amino acids. The germline CDR1 and CDR2 sequences are SGHNT and YENEEA. V was clipped by 5 bases and J by 6 bases, with 11 bases between them. CDR3 protein: CASSQARGEQYF. In DNA form, the CDR3 reads TGTGCCAGCAGCCAAGCCCGGGGCGAGCAGTACTTC.

The CDR3 protein is CASTSVGDVDSPLHF. DNA for the CDR3: TGCGCCAGCACTAGCGTCGGGGATGTGGATTCACCCCTCCACTTT. The chain recombines TRBV10-2 with TRBJ1-6; D is ambiguous. Deletions cut 7 bases from V and 8 bases from J, with 18 bases between. The CDR3 loop spans 15 amino acids. Germline V CDR1 and CDR2: WSHSY, SAAADI.

This sequence joins TRBV9 and TRBJ1-3, with D uncertain. The CDR3 totals 14 residues. CDR1 and CDR2 from the germline V gene are SGDLS and YYNGEE. Trimming removed 3 bases at V and 4 bases at J, with 11 bases between. CDR3 sequence: CASSEAGFGNTIYF. DNA for the CDR3: TGTGCCAGCAGCGAAGCCGGGTTCGGAAACACCATATATTTT.

The V call is TRBV30, the J call TRBJ1-5; no clear D. V was trimmed by 3 bases and J by 4 bases, leaving 10 bases between them. Germline V gene lookup returns CDR1 GTSNPN and CDR2 SVGIG (reference sequence). The length of the CDR3 is 13 residues. CDR3 coding DNA: TGTGCCTGGAGCCGAAAACTAAATCAGCCCCAGCATTTT. It encodes CAWSRKLNQPQHF.

The J gene is TRBJ2-1, the V gene TRBV6-5; 7 positions agree with TRBD1. V lost 7 bases, J lost 1 base, and 4 bases stayed unmatched. The CDR3 loop spans 14 amino acids. The germline gives CDR1 MNHEY, CDR2 SVGAGI. The CDR3 DNA reads as TGTGCCAGCACCCTGGACAGGTCCTACAATGAGCAGTTCTTC. It encodes CASTLDRSYNEQFF.

The chain couples TRBV2 to TRBJ2-7; no clear D. The CDR3 length is 11 residues. Germline V lookup: CDR1 SNHLY, CDR2 FYNNEI. Trimming removed 4 bases at V and 7 bases at J, with 8 bases between. CDR3 loop: CASSGRQEQYF. The CDR3 coding sequence is TGTGCCAGCAGTGGTAGACAAGAGCAGTACTTC.

The gene calls are TRBV6-5 and TRBJ1-6; 8 bases agree with TRBD1. V lost 7 bases and J lost 9; bases outside the gene matches: 8. The CDR3 consists of 14 residues. The germline V gene encodes CDR1 MNHEY and CDR2 SVGAGI. CDR3 protein: CASTLGQGASPLHF. CDR3 coding DNA: TGTGCCAGCACCCTAGGACAGGGAGCTTCACCCCTCCACTTT.

The chain recombines TRBV4-3 with TRBJ2-1; 15 bases match TRBD2. The CDR3 is 13 amino acids. Trimming removed 4 bases from V and 15 bases from J; junction bases left unmatched: 4. Germline V lookup: CDR1 LGHNA, CDR2 YSLEER. The CDR3 coding sequence is TGCGCCAGCAGCCCGGGACTAGCGGGAGGACGGTTCTTC. Amino acid sequence: CASSPGLAGGRFF.

This rearrangement joins TRBV28 to TRBJ2-7, with TRBD2 identical over 14 bases. Per the germline V gene, CDR1 is MDHEN and CDR2 is SYDVKM. The ends lost 4 bases at V and 4 bases at J; junction bases unmatched: 6. The CDR3 spans 16 residues. The CDR3 DNA reads as TGTGCCAGCAGTTCTACGACTAGCGGGAGGGTATACGAGCAGTACTTC. Translation gives CASSSTTSGRVYEQYF.

The rearrangement links TRBV25-1 to TRBJ1-4; 7 bases line up with TRBD1. CDR1 is MGHDK, CDR2 SYGVNS, per germline. The CDR3 sequence is 14 residues long. After removal of 5 bases from V and 6 bases from J, the junction contained 6 bases not matched to a gene. CDR3 loop: CASSNRDRYEKLFF. CDR3 DNA: TGTGCCAGCAGTAACCGGGACAGATATGAAAAACTGTTTTTT.

This chain links TRBV14 with TRBJ2-1; 12 nucleotides agree with TRBD2. In germline, CDR1 is SGHDN, CDR2 FVKESK. Unmatched junction bases numbered 3, after V lost 3 bases and J lost 3 bases. The CDR3 runs 16 residues. The CDR3: CASSQGLAGLYNEQFF. Here the CDR3 DNA reads TGTGCCAGCAGCCAGGGACTAGCGGGCCTCTACAATGAGCAGTTCTTC.

The chain has TRBV4-1 and TRBJ2-2, with D perhaps matching TRBD2 (5 bases). Germline V CDR1 and CDR2: MGHRA, YSYEKL. This CDR3 is built from 17 residues. V lost 0 bases to trimming and J lost 5 bases, with 16 bases between them. CDR3 region: CASSQDPASRRTGELFF. The CDR3 DNA reads TGCGCCAGCAGCCAAGATCCTGCTAGCAGGAGGACCGGGGAGCTGTTTTTT.

This chain uses TRBV9 with TRBJ1-1; 9 nucleotides line up with TRBD1. The CDR3 has 15 residues. V shed 3 bases and J 7 bases; nucleotides not matched to a gene: 10. CDR1 is SGDLS, CDR2 YYNGEE, per germline. The CDR3 region is CASSGPTGGGNEAFF. The CDR3 DNA sequence: TGTGCCAGCAGCGGACCGACAGGGGGGGGAAATGAAGCTTTCTTT.